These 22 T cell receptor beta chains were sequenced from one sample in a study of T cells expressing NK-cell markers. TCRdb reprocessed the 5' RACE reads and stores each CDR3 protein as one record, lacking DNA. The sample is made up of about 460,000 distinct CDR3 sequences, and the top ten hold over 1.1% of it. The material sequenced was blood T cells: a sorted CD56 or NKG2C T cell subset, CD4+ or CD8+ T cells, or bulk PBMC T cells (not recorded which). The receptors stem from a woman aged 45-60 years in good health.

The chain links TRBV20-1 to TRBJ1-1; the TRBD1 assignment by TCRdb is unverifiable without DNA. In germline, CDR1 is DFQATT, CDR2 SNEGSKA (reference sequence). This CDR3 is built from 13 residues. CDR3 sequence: CSARGAGRPEAFF.

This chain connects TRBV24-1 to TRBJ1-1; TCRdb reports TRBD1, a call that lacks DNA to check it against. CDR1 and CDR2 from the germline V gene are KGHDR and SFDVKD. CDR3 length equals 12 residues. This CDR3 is CATSAQGTRAFF.

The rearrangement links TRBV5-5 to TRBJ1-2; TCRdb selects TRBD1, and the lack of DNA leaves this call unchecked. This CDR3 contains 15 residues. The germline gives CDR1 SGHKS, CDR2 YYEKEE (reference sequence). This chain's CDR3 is CASSFPTGGNYGYTF.

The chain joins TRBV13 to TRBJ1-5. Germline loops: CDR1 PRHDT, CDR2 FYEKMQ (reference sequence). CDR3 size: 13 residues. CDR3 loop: CASSLRNGQPQHF.

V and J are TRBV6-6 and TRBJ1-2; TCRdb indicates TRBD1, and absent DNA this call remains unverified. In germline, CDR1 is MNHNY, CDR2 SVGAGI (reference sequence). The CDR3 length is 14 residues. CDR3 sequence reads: CASRKGQDKHGYTF.

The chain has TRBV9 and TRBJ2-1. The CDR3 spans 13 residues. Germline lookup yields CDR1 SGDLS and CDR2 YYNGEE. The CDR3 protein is CASSVAERNEQFF.

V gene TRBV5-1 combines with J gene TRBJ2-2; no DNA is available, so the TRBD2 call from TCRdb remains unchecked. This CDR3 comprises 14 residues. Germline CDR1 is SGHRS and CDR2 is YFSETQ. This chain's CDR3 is CASSGYLATGELFF.

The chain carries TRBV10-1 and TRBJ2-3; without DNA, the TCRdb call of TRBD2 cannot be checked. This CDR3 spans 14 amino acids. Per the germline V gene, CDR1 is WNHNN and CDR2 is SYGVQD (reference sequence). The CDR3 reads CASSESLAGNTQYF.

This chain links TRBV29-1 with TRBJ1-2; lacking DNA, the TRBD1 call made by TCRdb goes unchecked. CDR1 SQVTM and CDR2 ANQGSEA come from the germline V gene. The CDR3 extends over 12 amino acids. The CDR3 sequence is CSAGQQSRLYTF. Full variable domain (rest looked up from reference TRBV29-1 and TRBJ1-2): SAVISQKPSRDICQRGTSLTIQCQVDSQVTMMFWYRQQPGQSLTLIATANQGSEATYESGFVIDKFPISRPNLTFSTLTVSNMSPEDSSIYLCSAGQQSRLYTFGSGTRLTVV.

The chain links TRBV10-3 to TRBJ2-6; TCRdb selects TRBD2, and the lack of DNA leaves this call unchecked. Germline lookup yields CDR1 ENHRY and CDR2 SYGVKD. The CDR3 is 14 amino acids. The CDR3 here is CAILAGAGANVLTF.

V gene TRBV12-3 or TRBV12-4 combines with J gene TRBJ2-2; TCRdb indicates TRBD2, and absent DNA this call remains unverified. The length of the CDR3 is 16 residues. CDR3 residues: CASSLGGGLRTGELFF.

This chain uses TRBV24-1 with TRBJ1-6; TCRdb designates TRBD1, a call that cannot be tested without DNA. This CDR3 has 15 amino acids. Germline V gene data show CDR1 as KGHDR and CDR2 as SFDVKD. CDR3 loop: CATSQGHINNSPLHF.

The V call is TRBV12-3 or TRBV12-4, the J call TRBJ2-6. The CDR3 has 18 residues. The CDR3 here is CASRTRWDSSSGANVLTF.

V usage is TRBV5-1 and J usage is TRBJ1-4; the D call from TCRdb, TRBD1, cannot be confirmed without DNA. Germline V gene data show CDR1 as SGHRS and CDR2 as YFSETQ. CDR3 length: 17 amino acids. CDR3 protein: CASSRLGTVATNEKLFF.

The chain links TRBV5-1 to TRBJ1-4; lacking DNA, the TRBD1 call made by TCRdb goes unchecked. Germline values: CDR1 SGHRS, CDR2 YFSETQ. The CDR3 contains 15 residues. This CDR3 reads CASSFREGADEKLFF. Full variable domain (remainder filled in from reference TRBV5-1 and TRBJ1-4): KAGVTQTPRYLIKTRGQQVTLSCSPISGHRSVSWYQQTPGQGLQFLFEYFSETQRNKGNFPGRFSGRQFSNSRSEMNVSTLELGDSALYLCASSFREGADEKLFFGSGTQLSVL.

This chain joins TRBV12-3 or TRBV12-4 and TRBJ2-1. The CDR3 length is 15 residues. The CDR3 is CASSLHQQAYNEQFF.

CDR3 amino acids: CASSLARDYTF. The chain carries TRBV5-5 and TRBJ1-2. CDR3 length equals 11 residues. Germline V gene data show CDR1 as SGHKS and CDR2 as YYEKEE (reference sequence).

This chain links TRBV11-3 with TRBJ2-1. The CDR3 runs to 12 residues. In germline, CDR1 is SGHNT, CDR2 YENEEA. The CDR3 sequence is CASSLFPNEQFF.

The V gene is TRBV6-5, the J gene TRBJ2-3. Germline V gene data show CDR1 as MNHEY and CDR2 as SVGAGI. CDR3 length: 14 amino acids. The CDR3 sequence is CASSYSTNGDTQYF.

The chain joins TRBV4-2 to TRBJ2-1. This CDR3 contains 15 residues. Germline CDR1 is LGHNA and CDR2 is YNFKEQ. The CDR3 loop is CASSQDSRSDNEQFF.

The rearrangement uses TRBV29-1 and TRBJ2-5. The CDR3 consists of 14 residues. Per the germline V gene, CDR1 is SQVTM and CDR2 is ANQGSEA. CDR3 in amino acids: CSVLPRANQETQYF.

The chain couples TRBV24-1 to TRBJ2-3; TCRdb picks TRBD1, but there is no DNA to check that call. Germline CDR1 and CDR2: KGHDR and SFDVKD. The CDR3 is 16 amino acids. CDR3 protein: CATSDRFRDRTDTQYF.